Below are 25 T cell receptor beta chains sequenced from a single sample in a study of Ad26.COV2.S vaccination and SARS-CoV-2 variants (dated by TCRdb to about 2021). Explained via the paper, the treatment or condition label denotes: around 19 received Ad26.COV2.S at low or high dose, single or two shots; several received placebo; per-sample allocation not given. For vaccine and placebo recipients, repertoires were sequenced using samples collected on day 63 after the first injection. Libraries were made using the immunoSEQ multiplex PCR assay. The table was pulled from immuneACCESS by TCRdb, which kept in-frame rearrangements only. Such tables lose some clones; where checked, under half of the loss comes from unresolved V genes, and the rest has no known cause. The sample profile shows a few hundred thousand clones; approximately 90% of them were found once. Jointly, the top ten make up around 1.8% of the sample.

The material sequenced was peripheral blood, taken in a trial of Ad26.COV2.S vaccine versus placebo. The source of these receptors is a person between 18 and 60 years old who received the Ad26.COV2.S COVID-19 vaccine or a placebo.

In nucleotides, the CDR3 is TGTGCCAGTAGTTGGGACGGGTCGAGCTCCTACGAGCAGTACTTC. Its protein product is CASSWDGSSSYEQYF. The J gene is TRBJ2-7, the V gene TRBV19; D assignment may be TRBD1 or TRBD2 (5 bases each). Germline V lookup: CDR1 LNHDA, CDR2 SQIVND (reference sequence). This CDR3 has 15 residues. V was clipped by 5 bases and J by 0 bases, with 14 bases between them.

The chain employs TRBV20-1 and TRBJ1-5; D gene unclear. The CDR3 extends over 13 amino acids. Trimming shortened V by 3 bases and J by 2 bases, and 8 bases separated the two germline ends. Germline CDR1 DFQATT, CDR2 SNEGSKA (reference sequence). CDR3 nucleotides: TGCAGTGCTAGTGGGGTACGCAATCAGCCCCAGCATTTT. This sequence encodes CSASGVRNQPQHF.

This clone came up once. V is TRBV4-3 and J is TRBJ2-1, with 9 bases identical to TRBD2. Germline values: CDR1 LGHNA, CDR2 YSLEER. V shed 1 base, J shed 7 bases, and the junction held 8 bases outside the gene matches. The CDR3 spans 16 residues. The chain's CDR3 is CASSQGLGLADNEQFF. The CDR3 DNA reads TGCGCCAGCAGCCAAGGATTGGGACTAGCTGATAATGAGCAGTTCTTC.

The V gene is TRBV27, the J gene TRBJ2-7; D remains ambiguous. Looked up from germline, CDR1 is MNHEY and CDR2 is SMNVEV (reference sequence). V lost 5 bases, J lost 2 bases, and 16 bases lay in between. The CDR3 runs to 15 residues. CDR3 residues: CASSPSLGPPYEQYF. The CDR3 DNA sequence: TGTGCCAGCAGTCCGTCCCTGGGTCCACCCTACGAGCAGTACTTC.

This clone was detected only once. The CDR3 region has the DNA TGTGCCAGCAGCCCGAGCGGGGGGCCCTTTGGACTTGATACGCAGTATTTT. It is translated as CASSPSGGPFGLDTQYF. The chain uses TRBV7-2 and TRBJ2-3; the match to TRBD2 covers 9 bases. The V gene's germline CDR1 is SGHTA and CDR2 FQGNSA. V gave up 5 bases and J gave up 6 bases; unmatched junction bases: 15. The CDR3 is 17 residues long. The full variable domain, its missing parts supplied by reference TRBV7-2 and TRBJ2-3, is GAGVSQSPSNKVTEKGKDVELRCDPISGHTALYWYRQSLGQGLEFLIYFQGNSAPDKSGLPSDRFSAERTGGSVSTLTIQRTQQEDSAVYLCASSPSGGPFGLDTQYFGPGTRLTVL.

The chain joins TRBV28 to TRBJ1-4; D is unclear. The CDR3 has 15 amino acids. Trimming stripped 3 bases from V and 1 base from J, with 9 bases between. Germline loops: CDR1 MDHEN, CDR2 SYDVKM. This CDR3 is CASSFRLGTNEKLFF. The CDR3 nucleotides read TGTGCCAGCAGTTTCCGCCTGGGAACTAATGAAAAACTGTTTTTT.

The chain combines TRBV19 with TRBJ2-3; 7 bases are shared with TRBD1. The germline CDR1 and CDR2 sequences are LNHDA and SQIVND (reference sequence). The CDR3 consists of 12 residues. With V trimmed by 3 bases and J by 14 bases, 8 bases remained unmatched. CDR3 DNA: TGTGCCAGTAGTATTGGGGACAGAGGCTTGTATTTT. Translating gives CASSIGDRGLYF.

This clone was counted once. The chain combines TRBV30 with TRBJ1-5, with D perhaps matching TRBD1 (6 bases). CDR3 length: 15 residues. V was cut by 0 bases and J by 3 bases, with 12 bases left in between. The V gene's germline CDR1 is GTSNPN and CDR2 SVGIG (reference sequence). The CDR3 nucleotides read TGTGCCTGGAGTGTCGGACAGCTGAACAATCAGCCCCAGCATTTT. This gives the protein CAWSVGQLNNQPQHF. The full variable domain, completed using reference TRBV30 and TRBJ1-5, is SQTIHQWPATLVQPVGSPLSLECTVEGTSNPNLYWYRQAAGRGLQLLFYSVGIGQISSEVPQNLSASRPQDRQFILSSKKLLLSDSGFYLCAWSVGQLNNQPQHFGDGTRLSIL.

The chain employs TRBV18 and TRBJ1-2; TRBD1 is a possible D gene (6 bases). Trimming removed 2 bases from V and 7 bases from J, with 17 bases in between. The germline V gene has CDR1 KGHSH and CDR2 LQKENI. This CDR3 spans 15 amino acids. The CDR3 here is CASSPTRTGAGGYTF. CDR3 bases: TGTGCCAGCTCACCAACTCGGACGGGGGCCGGTGGCTACACCTTC.

The chain couples TRBV30 to TRBJ2-5; 7 bases are a match to TRBD1. This CDR3 is 14 amino acids long. The trim removed 4 bases at V and 2 bases at J, leaving 7 bases unmatched. Looked up from germline, CDR1 is GTSNPN and CDR2 is SVGIG (reference sequence). The CDR3 loop is CAWMIQGLQETQYF. Here the CDR3 DNA reads TGTGCCTGGATGATACAGGGGTTGCAAGAGACCCAGTACTTC.

V gene TRBV5-6 combines with J gene TRBJ1-6, with unresolved D. CDR3 size: 15 residues. Trimming shortened V by 5 bases and J by 7 bases, and 16 bases separated the two germline ends. CDR1 and CDR2 (germline): SGHDT, YYEEEE. CDR3 sequence: CASRRRHGWNSPLHF. DNA for the CDR3: TGTGCCAGCAGAAGACGACATGGGTGGAATTCACCCCTCCACTTT.

The chain links TRBV6-5 to TRBJ2-7, with TRBD1 identical over 9 bases. Germline-derived CDR1 and CDR2 are MNHEY and SVGAGI. The CDR3 runs 16 residues. After removal of 4 bases from V and 4 bases from J, the junction contained 11 bases not matched to a gene. The CDR3: CASSSKPGQGRYEQYF. CDR3 nucleotide sequence: TGTGCCAGCAGTTCAAAACCGGGACAGGGAAGGTACGAGCAGTACTTC.

The genes are TRBV5-3 and TRBJ1-5; TRBD1 aligns across 9 bases. TRBV5-3 is classed as an ORF, of uncertain function. The V gene end was trimmed by 0 bases and the J gene end by 6 bases; junction bases not matched to a gene: 13. This CDR3 contains 18 residues. CDR3 in DNA: TGTGCCAGAAGCTTGGGACCCTGGACAGGGGATCCCTTTCAGCCCCAGCATTTT. Its translation is CARSLGPWTGDPFQPQHF.

V gene TRBV19 combines with J gene TRBJ2-1; D remains unclear. The germline CDR1 and CDR2 sequences are LNHDA and SQIVND (reference sequence). The germline V and J ends were trimmed by 0 bases and 8 bases, with 8 bases remaining between them. The CDR3 runs to 13 residues. The CDR3 region has the DNA TGTGCCAGTAGTATAGACCGAGAGTATGAGCAGTTCTTC. As protein: CASSIDREYEQFF.

The chain combines TRBV19 with TRBJ2-3; 7 bases line up with TRBD2. CDR1 and CDR2 from the germline V gene are LNHDA and SQIVND (reference sequence). Trimming removed 7 bases from V and 1 base from J; junction bases left unmatched: 11. This CDR3 contains 16 residues. CDR3 amino acids: CASTLGLAARTDTQYF. In DNA form, the CDR3 reads TGTGCCAGTACCCTGGGGCTAGCGGCGCGCACAGATACGCAGTATTTT.

This chain links TRBV20-1 with TRBJ2-1; D is unclear. Germline V gene data show CDR1 as DFQATT and CDR2 as SNEGSKA (reference sequence). The CDR3 spans 11 residues. V was shortened by 3 bases and J by 7 bases, with 7 bases between the two germline ends. CDR3: CSASPGNEQFF. The CDR3 DNA reads as TGCAGTGCTAGCCCAGGAAATGAGCAGTTCTTC.

The rearrangement joins TRBV4-3 to TRBJ1-5; TRBD1 agrees at 10 bases. The V and J ends lost 4 bases and 6 bases, in that order; junction bases with no gene match: 21. This CDR3 is 20 amino acids long. The germline V gene has CDR1 LGHNA and CDR2 YSLEER. DNA for the CDR3: TGCGCCAGCAGCCCCCGTCATTACCGGGACAGGGGTGGATCGTCTCAGCCCCAGCATTTT. Translation: CASSPRHYRDRGGSSQPQHF.

The chain joins TRBV4-1 to TRBJ2-4; D is possibly TRBD1 (6 bases). The CDR3 totals 16 residues. V lost 2 bases to trimming and J lost 2 bases, with 13 bases between them. Germline V gene data show CDR1 as MGHRA and CDR2 as YSYEKL. Here the CDR3 reads CASSQPNWGPKNIQYF. CDR3 DNA: TGCGCCAGCAGCCAACCAAATTGGGGGCCCAAAAACATTCAGTACTTC.

The V call is TRBV27, the J call TRBJ1-5, with 9 positions matching TRBD1. The V segment lost 6 bases and the J segment 2 bases; nucleotides outside the gene matches: 8. The CDR3 is 16 residues long. CDR1 and CDR2 (germline): MNHEY, SMNVEV (reference sequence). The CDR3 sequence: CASRKTGGIGNQPQHF. The CDR3 nucleotides read TGTGCCAGCAGGAAAACAGGGGGCATTGGCAATCAGCCCCAGCATTTT.

As concerns this clone: Other DNA sequences of this sample code for an identical CDR3. The J gene is TRBJ2-7, the V gene TRBV19; TRBD2 matches at 11 bases. The CDR3 is 14 amino acids. The germline gives CDR1 LNHDA, CDR2 SQIVND (reference sequence). The J segment lost 3 bases and the V segment lost 5 bases, leaving 3 bases of the junction unmatched. This chain's CDR3 is CASSATSGGYEQYF. The CDR3 DNA is TGTGCCAGTAGTGCTACTAGCGGGGGCTACGAGCAGTACTTC. The entire variable domain, with the rest obtained from reference TRBV19 and TRBJ2-7, is as follows: DGGITQSPKYLFRKEGQNVTLSCEQNLNHDAMYWYRQDPGQGLRLIYYSQIVNDFQKGDIAEGYSVSREKKESFPLTVTSAQKNPTAFYLCASSATSGGYEQYFGPGTRLTVT.

The V gene is TRBV20-1, the J gene TRBJ2-7; D unresolved. The germline CDR1 and CDR2 sequences are DFQATT and SNEGSKA (reference sequence). V gave up 1 base and J gave up 3 bases, with 4 bases separating them. This CDR3 region has 11 residues. The DNA for the CDR3 is TGCAGTGCTAGAGTGAACTACGAGCAGTACTTC. Encoded protein: CSARVNYEQYF.

The chain uses TRBV11-3 and TRBJ2-5; 8 positions match TRBD2. The V gene end was trimmed by 5 bases and the J gene end by 1 base; junction bases not matched to a gene: 15. CDR1 and CDR2 (germline): SGHNT, YENEEA. This CDR3 has 18 amino acids. CDR3 protein: CASSARPPGGGFQETQYF. The CDR3 DNA is TGTGCCAGCAGCGCGCGACCCCCCGGCGGGGGGTTCCAAGAGACCCAGTACTTC.

Here the CDR3 reads CASSPRGGSGETQYF. CDR3 nucleotide sequence: TGCGCCAGCAGCCCTCGGGGAGGGAGTGGGGAGACCCAGTACTTC. The chain carries TRBV4-3 and TRBJ2-5; the match to TRBD2 covers 7 bases. Germline loops: CDR1 LGHNA, CDR2 YSLEER. The CDR3 is 15 residues long. V lost 4 bases to trimming and J lost 5 bases; unmatched junction nucleotides: 10.

The V gene is TRBV6-6, the J gene TRBJ2-3, with D possibly matching TRBD2 (6 bases). Trimming pared 2 bases from V and 4 bases from J, leaving 10 bases between. This CDR3 spans 14 amino acids. The V gene's germline CDR1 is MNHNY and CDR2 SVGAGI (reference sequence). CDR3 nucleotide sequence: TGTGCCAGCAGTTACGCGGGAATCTCAGATACGCAGTATTTT. Amino acid sequence: CASSYAGISDTQYF.

The V gene is TRBV5-1, the J gene TRBJ2-6, with a possible D match to TRBD2 (5 bases). Germline V gives CDR1 SGHRS, CDR2 YFSETQ. The V and J ends lost 6 bases and 0 bases respectively, with 7 bases between them. This CDR3 is 14 amino acids long. CDR3 bases: TGCGCCAGCATGGCGGGCTCTGGGGCCAACGTCCTGACTTTC. It specifies CASMAGSGANVLTF.